The clone carrying this T cell receptor beta chain was detected a few times. Its antigen remains unidentified. Unique molecular identifiers (one per individual cDNA molecule) were attached. TCRdb re-called the 5' RACE reads through MiXCR, storing one row per CDR3 protein. This repertoire shows about 90,000 distinct CDR3 sequences, around an eighth found once; its top ten account for about 7.5%. The sample is drawn from a study of early T cells in non-severe SARS-CoV-2 infection. Study-wide context: Unsorted whole blood bulk RNA was sequenced, with unpaired chains.

Germline V gene sequence: CDR1 DFQATT, CDR2 SNEGSKA (reference sequence). The ends lost 2 bases at V and 2 bases at J; junction bases unmatched: 12. The CDR3 spans 16 residues. Study-level findings and limits: Matching results from VDJdb favored anti-spike CD8 responses, leaving private and CD4 specificities undetected.

What was sequenced was whole blood. The source of this sequence is an adult who was a healthcare worker with PCR-confirmed SARS-CoV-2 infection or an uninfected control (not recorded which). The rearrangement joins TRBV20-1 to TRBJ2-7; TRBD2 aligns across 7 bases. The CDR3 nucleotides are TGCAGTGCTAGAACCCATTCAGCGGGACTTACCTACGAGCAGTACTTC. Amino acids: CSARTHSAGLTYEQYF.